These 28 T cell receptor beta chains came from one sample sequenced in a study of cytomegalovirus exposure and HLA in healthy donors. Researchers ran the PCR with 60 Vbeta and 13 Jbeta primers. The method was immunoSEQ multiplex PCR; TCRdb's version includes in-frame clones alone and lacks a portion of them. The data show under 200,000 clones, with roughly 82% seen just once and roughly 6.7% held by the top ten. Sequencing was done on a sample of PBMCs. These receptors were collected from a man between 45 and 60 years old in good health and CMV-seropositive.

This clone was recorded a few times. The chain employs TRBV5-1 and TRBJ2-4; D might be TRBD2 (6 bases). The CDR3 is 15 amino acids. The V end was cut by 4 bases, the J end by 5 bases, with 16 bases between. Germline assignment: CDR1 SGHRS and CDR2 YFSETQ. The CDR3 sequence: CASSTGSGTENIQYF. For the CDR3, the DNA is TGCGCCAGCAGCACCGGCTCCGGGACTGAAAACATTCAGTACTTC.

The chain couples TRBV29-1 to TRBJ1-3; TRBD1 agrees at 7 bases. CDR3 length equals 14 residues. Germline CDR1 SQVTM, CDR2 ANQGSEA. After removal of 6 bases from V and 3 bases from J, the junction contained 8 bases not matched to a gene. The CDR3 nucleotides are TGCAGCGTAGCTGACAGGGCGGATGGAAACACCATATATTTT. This translates into CSVADRADGNTIYF.

The chain combines TRBV10-2 with TRBJ2-3; 8 bases are shared with TRBD2. The CDR3 runs to 14 residues. The V gene end was trimmed by 7 bases and the J gene end by 5 bases; junction bases not matched to a gene: 8. Germline values: CDR1 WSHSY, CDR2 SAAADI. CDR3 nucleotide sequence: TGCGCCAGCATGAGACGGGGGGGAGTAGATACGCAGTATTTT. Translated: CASMRRGGVDTQYF.

This rearrangement joins TRBV12-5 to TRBJ2-3; D is perhaps TRBD2 (6 bases). This CDR3 has 14 residues. The germline V gene has CDR1 LGHNT and CDR2 FRNRAP. The germline V and J ends were trimmed by 2 bases and 4 bases, with 10 bases remaining between them. The CDR3 here is CASGLTGTSDTQYF. For the CDR3, the DNA is TGTGCTAGTGGTTTGACCGGGACTTCAGATACGCAGTATTTT.

The chain has TRBV9 and TRBJ1-1, with D perhaps matching TRBD1 (5 bases). This CDR3 comprises 15 residues. V dropped 0 bases and J dropped 4 bases, with 13 bases sitting between them. Germline CDR1 is SGDLS and CDR2 is YYNGEE. Here the CDR3 reads CASSVGAGRATEAFF. CDR3 DNA: TGTGCCAGCAGCGTAGGGGCAGGGAGGGCCACTGAAGCTTTCTTT.

This chain links TRBV4-1 with TRBJ1-6; a possible D gene is TRBD1 (5 bases). CDR1 and CDR2 from the germline V gene are MGHRA and YSYEKL. The V end lost 0 bases, the J end lost 9 bases, and 15 bases lay between the germline ends. The length of the CDR3 is 16 residues. Written as DNA, the CDR3 is TGCGCCAGCAGCCAAGATGGGCGGGGCGCACGTTCACCCCTCCACTTT. This gives the protein CASSQDGRGARSPLHF.

The chain recombines TRBV2 with TRBJ1-2; possibly TRBD1 for D (6 bases). The CDR3 is 13 amino acids. The germline CDR1 and CDR2 sequences are SNHLY and FYNNEI. Trimming shortened V by 6 bases and J by 4 bases, and 12 bases separated the two germline ends. CDR3 protein: CASRGNRVYGYTF. CDR3 DNA sequence: TGTGCCAGCAGAGGAAACAGGGTCTATGGCTACACCTTC.

This clone showed up just once. The V call is TRBV9, the J call TRBJ2-1; 11 bases map to TRBD2. Looked up from germline, CDR1 is SGDLS and CDR2 is YYNGEE. V was clipped by 0 bases and J by 9 bases; unmatched bases: 8. The CDR3 runs 16 residues. The CDR3 coding sequence is TGTGCCAGCAGCGTAGCGGGGCTAGCGGGAGGCCCTGAGCAGTTCTTC. It yields the protein CASSVAGLAGGPEQFF.

The V gene is TRBV10-1, the J gene TRBJ1-3; 7 bases are shared with TRBD1. The trim removed 8 bases at V and 10 bases at J, leaving 8 bases unmatched. The CDR3 consists of 12 residues. Germline assignment: CDR1 WNHNN and CDR2 SYGVQD (reference sequence). The CDR3 spells CASLRDRQTIYF. DNA of the CDR3: TGCGCCAGCCTCAGGGACAGACAAACCATATATTTT.

V gene TRBV11-3 combines with J gene TRBJ2-3; 9 bases are a match to TRBD2. Germline trimming cut 6 bases from V and 2 bases from J; bases unmatched to any gene: 9. Per the germline V gene, CDR1 is SGHNT and CDR2 is YENEEA. The CDR3 extends over 16 amino acids. The DNA of the CDR3 is TGTGCCAGCAGTATAGGCCGCGGGAGGGCCACAGATACGCAGTATTTT. Its translation: CASSIGRGRATDTQYF.

V usage is TRBV29-1 and J usage is TRBJ1-2; TRBD1 aligns across 8 bases. CDR1 and CDR2 (germline): SQVTM, ANQGSEA. There are 12 residues in the CDR3. V lost 7 bases, J lost 12 bases, and 13 bases stayed unmatched. The CDR3 DNA follows: TGCAGCGCCCGAGACAGGGGAGGTCCCGACACCTTC. Its protein is CSARDRGGPDTF.

CDR3 loop: CASSFGQGSNQPQHF. CDR3 DNA sequence: TGTGCCAGCAGTTTTGGCCAGGGTAGCAATCAGCCCCAGCATTTT. The rearrangement joins TRBV28 to TRBJ1-5; possibly TRBD1 for D (5 bases). Trimming shortened V by 3 bases and J by 0 bases, and 9 bases separated the two germline ends. Germline V lookup: CDR1 MDHEN, CDR2 SYDVKM. This CDR3 comprises 15 residues. The full variable domain, in which reference TRBV28 and TRBJ1-5 provide the parts outside the CDR3, is DVKVTQSSRYLVKRTGEKVFLECVQDMDHENMFWYRQDPGLGLRLIYFSYDVKMKEKGDIPEGYSVSREKKERFSLILESASTNQTSMYLCASSFGQGSNQPQHFGDGTRLSIL.

The CDR3 DNA reads as TGTGCCAGCAATAAGGCGGGAAGCACAGATACGCAGTATTTT. As protein: CASNKAGSTDTQYF. V and J are TRBV9 and TRBJ2-3; D possibly corresponds to TRBD2 (6 bases). Deletions cut 6 bases from V and 0 bases from J, with 11 bases between. The length of the CDR3 is 14 residues. CDR1 SGDLS and CDR2 YYNGEE come from the germline V gene.

The chain recombines TRBV20-1 with TRBJ2-7, with no clear D. Germline CDR1 DFQATT, CDR2 SNEGSKA (reference sequence). V shed 3 bases and J shed 6 bases, with 9 bases lying between them. The CDR3 loop spans 11 amino acids. CDR3 amino acids: CSASGLAEQYF. The DNA for the CDR3 is TGCAGTGCTAGCGGGTTAGCCGAGCAGTACTTC.

The J gene is TRBJ1-1, the V gene TRBV7-6; the match to TRBD1 covers 9 bases. This CDR3 comprises 14 residues. Germline V lookup: CDR1 SGHVS, CDR2 FNYEAQ. The trim removed 1 base at V and 4 bases at J, leaving 1 base unmatched. The CDR3 DNA reads as TGTGCCAGCAGCTTAGGGACAGGGGTCACTGAAGCTTTCTTT. Encoded protein: CASSLGTGVTEAFF.

The rearrangement uses TRBV5-8 and TRBJ1-5, with TRBD1 as a possible D gene (6 bases). V shed 0 bases and J shed 4 bases, with 11 bases lying between them. This CDR3 region has 15 residues. The germline V gene encodes CDR1 SGHTS and CDR2 YDEGEE. CDR3 bases: TGTGCCAGCAGCTTGGGACAGGTAACTAATCAGCCCCAGCATTTT. The encoded protein is CASSLGQVTNQPQHF.

In this sample, this clone turned up once. Distinct nucleotide sequences in the sample also encode this CDR3. The CDR3 DNA reads as TGCGCCAGCAGCTTGGGCGGGTTCTATGGCTACACCTTC. Its protein product is CASSLGGFYGYTF. This chain uses TRBV5-1 with TRBJ1-2; D unclear. CDR1 SGHRS and CDR2 YFSETQ come from the germline V gene. V was shortened by 0 bases and J by 4 bases, with 7 bases between the two germline ends. This CDR3 comprises 13 residues.

This chain joins TRBV9 and TRBJ2-3; D remains ambiguous. Germline assignment: CDR1 SGDLS and CDR2 YYNGEE. This CDR3 region has 14 residues. V lost 2 bases to trimming and J lost 0 bases, with 7 bases between them. CDR3 bases: TGTGCCAGCAGCGTCTCCAGGAGCACAGATACGCAGTATTTT. It translates to CASSVSRSTDTQYF.

As concerns this clone: Compared with germline, one end of the junction differs, possibly owing to a read error. This rearrangement joins TRBV7-9 to TRBJ1-1, with D maybe TRBD1 (5 bases). The CDR3 covers 17 residues. Germline values: CDR1 SEHNR, CDR2 FQNEAQ (reference sequence). The CDR3: CSSSSRAGRPLEGEAFF. Written as DNA, the CDR3 is TGTTCCAGCAGCTCCCGGGCGGGGCGACCACTGGAGGGTGAAGCTTTCTTT.

The genes are TRBV5-8 and TRBJ1-5; 11 nucleotides match TRBD1. The junction had 9 bases not matched to a gene; V was cut back by 4 bases and J by 0 bases. There are 18 residues in the CDR3. The germline gives CDR1 SGHTS, CDR2 YDEGEE. Written as DNA, the CDR3 is TGTGCCAGCAGCCTCTGGACAGGGGGCGTTTTTAGCAATCAGCCCCAGCATTTT. This encodes CASSLWTGGVFSNQPQHF.

This chain links TRBV4-2 with TRBJ2-2; D is perhaps TRBD1 (5 bases). CDR3 length equals 16 residues. V was pared by 1 base and J by 6 bases, with 15 bases between. Germline CDR1 and CDR2: LGHNA and YNFKEQ. DNA of the CDR3: TGTGCCAGCAGCCAAGGGCCCAGGGATTTTTCCGGGGAGCTGTTTTTT. Its translation is CASSQGPRDFSGELFF.

The rearrangement uses TRBV15 and TRBJ2-3; 13 bases line up with TRBD2. Looked up from germline, CDR1 is LNHNV and CDR2 is YYDKDF (reference sequence). V was pared by 1 base and J by 4 bases, with 8 bases of the junction left unmatched. This CDR3 region has 18 residues. The CDR3, as DNA: TGTGCCACCAGCAGAGGGGGCGGACTAGCGGGAGTACCAGATACGCAGTATTTT. It is translated as CATSRGGGLAGVPDTQYF.

The V gene is TRBV11-2, the J gene TRBJ1-1; TRBD1 might be the D (5 bases). Per the germline V gene, CDR1 is SGHAT and CDR2 is FQNNGV. CDR3 length equals 13 residues. Trimming took off 0 bases at V and 8 bases at J, with 10 bases between the two ends. The DNA of the CDR3 is TGTGCCAGCAGCTTAGATCAGGGTAGGGAAGCTTTCTTT. It codes for CASSLDQGREAFF.

V gene TRBV9 combines with J gene TRBJ1-1; weak D call: TRBD1 (6 bases). This CDR3 contains 15 residues. The V and J ends lost 0 bases and 4 bases respectively, with 13 bases between them. CDR1 and CDR2 (germline): SGDLS, YYNGEE. The CDR3 DNA is TGTGCCAGCAGCGTAGCGGGGGGCACGATCACTGAAGCTTTCTTT. Translating it yields CASSVAGGTITEAFF.

The V call is TRBV19, the J call TRBJ2-1, with 8 bases fitting TRBD2. In germline, CDR1 is LNHDA, CDR2 SQIVND (reference sequence). V was clipped by 4 bases and J by 8 bases; unmatched bases: 13. The CDR3 length is 16 residues. CDR3 sequence: CASSTHAQRETHEQFF. As DNA, the CDR3 is TGTGCCAGTAGTACCCACGCCCAGCGGGAGACCCATGAGCAGTTCTTC.

The chain employs TRBV4-1 and TRBJ2-5; the D gene is possibly TRBD1 (5 bases). V lost 0 bases and J 0 bases, leaving 8 bases between the germline ends. Germline-derived CDR1 and CDR2 are MGHRA and YSYEKL. The CDR3 is made up of 15 amino acids. The CDR3 DNA reads TGCGCCAGCAGCCAAGAGGGCAGGGACCAAGAGACCCAGTACTTC. Protein product: CASSQEGRDQETQYF.

The genes are TRBV2 and TRBJ2-7, with D perhaps TRBD2 (5 bases). Germline V gene sequence: CDR1 SNHLY, CDR2 FYNNEI. V was clipped by 5 bases and J by 6 bases, with 17 bases between them. This CDR3 contains 14 residues. CDR3 loop: CASSPGVWQTEQYF. Here the CDR3 DNA reads TGTGCCAGCAGTCCCGGGGTCTGGCAGACCGAGCAGTACTTC.

The J gene is TRBJ2-1, the V gene TRBV19; 7 nucleotides align to TRBD2. The CDR3 has 13 amino acids. J was trimmed by 6 bases and V by 9 bases; bases with no gene match: 8. The germline V gene encodes CDR1 LNHDA and CDR2 SQIVND (reference sequence). This CDR3 is CASGIWGGNEQFF. The CDR3 DNA sequence: TGTGCCAGCGGCATATGGGGGGGCAATGAGCAGTTCTTC.